The sample holds one count of the clone carrying this T cell receptor (beta chain). Its specificity is unknown. The germline CDR1 and CDR2 sequences are MNHEY and SMNVEV (reference sequence). The CDR3 sequence is 16 residues long. V was cut by 5 bases and J by 7 bases, with 21 bases left in between. This sample is part of a study of T cell responses to AZD1222 COVID-19 vaccine. As for the study in general: Second-dose timings of about 4 or about 12 weeks were pooled.

Clones were read by immunoSEQ multiplex PCR, and TCRdb kept only the in-frame ones, dropping some. This sample yields around 97,000 clones, of which over 80% are seen a single time; 20% to 25% belongs to the top ten. The study's findings and limits: CD4 TCRs covered the whole spike, strongest at regions 160-218 and 743-854. Elevations in Spike-specific TCR breadth and depth followed administration of two AZD1222 doses. Clonal diversity may have been underestimated, and the donors were mostly white British, with more females than males.

The sequencing here drew on peripheral blood, taken on day 0 of AZD1222 vaccination. The receptor was isolated from an adult in good health. The rearrangement links TRBV27 to TRBJ2-1; D is perhaps TRBD1 (6 bases). The CDR3 reads CASSPHTGQRVNEQFF. CDR3 coding DNA: TGTGCCAGCAGTCCTCATACTGGACAGAGAGTGAATGAGCAGTTCTTC.